What follows are 24 T cell receptor beta chains derived from one specimen sequenced in a study of shared clonotypes between healthy human individuals. TCRdb keeps only in-frame clones here, not all; method: immunoSEQ multiplex PCR. The data contain more than 2 million clones, roughly 95% of them singletons. Sequencing was performed on naive CD4+ T cells sorted from blood. The subset: CD45RA+ positively selected. The receptors shown here come from a man between 18 and 35 years old in good health.

The chain couples TRBV5-1 to TRBJ1-1, with TRBD1 matching over 7 bases. The germline CDR1 and CDR2 sequences are SGHRS and YFSETQ. This CDR3 has 15 amino acids. V gave up 3 bases and J gave up 1 base; unmatched junction bases: 6. In DNA, the CDR3 is TGCGCCAGCAGCTCCATCGACAGGGCGAACACTGAAGCTTTCTTT. Its translation: CASSSIDRANTEAFF.

In this sample, this clone turned up once. The chain joins TRBV21-1 to TRBJ2-1; TRBD2, as called in the table, went unchecked against the DNA. TRBV21-1 is termed a pseudogene. This CDR3 comprises 16 residues. In DNA form, the CDR3 reads TGTGCCAGCAGCACCGGACTAGCGGGGGACTACAATGAGCAGTTCTTC. It is translated as CASSTGLAGDYNEQFF.

V usage is TRBV30 and J usage is TRBJ1-1, with D hard to call. The germline gives CDR1 GTSNPN, CDR2 SVGIG (reference sequence). The length of the CDR3 is 14 residues. Deletions cut 0 bases from V and 8 bases from J, with 16 bases between. The CDR3 coding sequence is TGTGCCTGGAGTGTTAGACAACTAACTACCGAAGCTTTCTTT. Translated: CAWSVRQLTTEAFF.

V is TRBV2 and J is TRBJ2-2; possibly TRBD2 for D (6 bases). This CDR3 has 14 amino acids. The V gene's germline CDR1 is SNHLY and CDR2 FYNNEI. Trimming took 11 bases from V and 2 from J, leaving 15 bases between them. The CDR3 reads CAPTRAGNTGELFF. The CDR3 region has the DNA TGTGCCCCGACCCGCGCGGGAAACACCGGGGAGCTGTTTTTT. Full variable domain (outside the CDR3, taken from reference TRBV2 and TRBJ2-2): EPEVTQTPSHQVTQMGQEVILRCVPISNHLYFYWYRQILGQKVEFLVSFYNNEISEKSEIFDDQFSVERPDGSNFTLKIRSTKLEDSAMYFCAPTRAGNTGELFFGEGSRLTVL.

The J gene is TRBJ2-7, the V gene TRBV19; D possibly matches TRBD1 or TRBD2 (5 bases each). Trimming removed 5 bases from V and 4 bases from J, with 15 bases in between. CDR1 and CDR2 from the germline V gene are LNHDA and SQIVND (reference sequence). This CDR3 spans 14 amino acids. The CDR3 DNA follows: TGTGCCAGTAGTCTGGGGGTGCTGGGGTACGAGCAGTACTTC. This gives the protein CASSLGVLGYEQYF.

The chain joins TRBV7-2 to TRBJ2-3; 7 bases fit TRBD2. The CDR3 has 14 amino acids. Germline V gene lookup returns CDR1 SGHTA and CDR2 FQGNSA. V was clipped by 8 bases and J by 2 bases; unmatched bases: 7. The CDR3 loop reads CASGTGRLTDTQYF. DNA of the CDR3: TGTGCCAGCGGTACCGGGAGGCTCACAGATACGCAGTATTTT.

The gene calls are TRBV30 and TRBJ2-1; 8 bases are a match to TRBD2. V was clipped by 2 bases and J by 0 bases; unmatched bases: 3. This CDR3 is built from 15 residues. Germline V lookup: CDR1 GTSNPN, CDR2 SVGIG (reference sequence). The CDR3 coding sequence is TGTGCCTGGAGTCCGAGCGGGAGCTCCTACAATGAGCAGTTCTTC. It is translated as CAWSPSGSSYNEQFF.

The chain combines TRBV20-1 with TRBJ2-4; D is possibly TRBD1 or TRBD2 (6 bases each). Per germline, CDR1 DFQATT and CDR2 SNEGSKA (reference sequence). V was shortened by 4 bases and J by 11 bases, with 12 bases between the two germline ends. There are 11 residues in the CDR3. CDR3 protein: CSATNGGLQYF. CDR3 DNA sequence: TGCAGTGCTACGAACGGGGGCCTTCAGTACTTC.

J is TRBJ1-2 and V is TRBV6-6; tentatively, D is TRBD1 (5 bases). CDR1 is MNHNY and CDR2 is SVGAGI in the germline V gene (reference sequence). Between the trimmed V and J ends, which lost 8 bases and 4 bases, there was a span of 14 bases. This CDR3 comprises 13 residues. The CDR3 is CASGPGPLYGYTF. The CDR3 DNA follows: TGTGCCAGCGGACCGGGACCGCTCTATGGCTACACCTTC.

The chain couples TRBV7-9 to TRBJ2-6; TRBD1 matches at 9 bases. CDR3 size: 19 residues. V was clipped by 5 bases and J by 2 bases; unmatched bases: 13. Germline V gives CDR1 SEHNR, CDR2 FQNEAQ (reference sequence). This chain's CDR3 is CASSPRGWDRVAGANVLTF. The DNA for the CDR3 is TGTGCCAGCAGCCCGCGAGGGTGGGACAGGGTGGCTGGGGCCAACGTCCTGACTTTC.

The rearrangement uses TRBV10-3 and TRBJ1-1; a possible D gene is TRBD1 (6 bases). This CDR3 spans 13 amino acids. Germline loops: CDR1 ENHRY, CDR2 SYGVKD. Trimming left V 6 bases short and J 6 bases short, with 14 bases between. CDR3 protein: CAIRTDSSSEAFF. Written as DNA, the CDR3 is TGTGCCATCAGAACGGACAGTTCTTCTGAAGCTTTCTTT.

The chain links TRBV6-5 to TRBJ2-7; 7 bases are a match to TRBD1. The junction had 6 bases not matched to a gene; V was cut back by 5 bases and J by 5 bases. The CDR3 has 13 residues. CDR1 and CDR2 (germline): MNHEY, SVGAGI. This chain's CDR3 is CASSTTGNHEQYF. CDR3 nucleotide sequence: TGTGCCAGCAGTACGACAGGGAACCACGAGCAGTACTTC.

This rearrangement joins TRBV5-6 to TRBJ2-3; D unresolved. CDR3 size: 15 residues. Between the trimmed V and J ends, which lost 0 bases and 2 bases, there was a span of 10 bases. In germline, CDR1 is SGHDT, CDR2 YYEEEE. This CDR3 is CASSLAIVTTDTQYF. The CDR3 DNA is TGTGCCAGCAGCTTGGCAATAGTTACCACAGATACGCAGTATTTT.

This chain joins TRBV19 and TRBJ2-3, with D maybe TRBD2 (6 bases). The V end lost 6 bases, the J end lost 2 bases, and 15 bases lay between the germline ends. The V gene's germline CDR1 is LNHDA and CDR2 SQIVND (reference sequence). This CDR3 spans 15 amino acids. The CDR3, as DNA: TGTGCCAGTAGGCATGGAGGCGGGAACACAGATACGCAGTATTTT. Encoded protein: CASRHGGGNTDTQYF.

The chain combines TRBV30 with TRBJ1-2; D is uncertain. CDR1 and CDR2 (germline): GTSNPN, SVGIG (reference sequence). Deletions cut 1 base from V and 13 bases from J, with 13 bases between. There are 11 residues in the CDR3. The CDR3, as DNA: TGTGCCTGGAGTGGGAAAACAGTCCCCACCTTC. Translation gives CAWSGKTVPTF.

The genes are TRBV14 and TRBJ1-5; the match to TRBD1 covers 9 bases. This CDR3 region has 14 residues. CDR1 is SGHDN and CDR2 is FVKESK in the germline V gene. The V segment lost 4 bases and the J segment 4 bases; nucleotides outside the gene matches: 2. CDR3 sequence (DNA): TGTGCCAGCAGCCTCGGACAGGGGAATCAGCCCCAGCATTTT. This codes for CASSLGQGNQPQHF.

This clone was counted once. A read error may produce the germline difference seen at one junction end. The rearrangement uses TRBV7-3 and TRBJ1-1; 8 bases map to TRBD1. The CDR3 sequence is 14 residues long. Per the germline V gene, CDR1 is SGHTA and CDR2 is FQGTGA. CDR3 protein: CASSVTGGNTEAFF. DNA of the CDR3: TGTGCCAGCAGCGTAACAGGGGGGAACACTGAAGCTTTCTTT.

As regards this clone: The same CDR3 arises from other DNA sequences in this sample as well. The chain recombines TRBV5-1 with TRBJ2-5, with 7 nucleotides matching TRBD1. V lost 3 bases, J lost 2 bases, and 1 base stayed unmatched. This CDR3 comprises 13 residues. Germline loops: CDR1 SGHRS, CDR2 YFSETQ. The CDR3 reads CASSSRGQETQYF. CDR3 DNA: TGCGCCAGCAGCTCCAGGGGGCAAGAGACCCAGTACTTC.

As to this clone: The same CDR3 also results from other DNA sequences found in this sample. The chain uses TRBV10-3 and TRBJ2-7; no clear D gene. Trimming cost V 4 bases and J 0 bases, with 7 bases left between them. The length of the CDR3 is 13 residues. Germline V CDR1 and CDR2: ENHRY, SYGVKD. In DNA form, the CDR3 reads TGTGCCATCAGTGCTGGCATCTCCTACGAGCAGTACTTC. Translated, it gives CAISAGISYEQYF.

The V call is TRBV6-1, the J call TRBJ2-1, with 9 bases aligning to TRBD2. J lost 6 bases, V lost 4 bases, and 4 bases had no gene match. The CDR3 length is 14 residues. Germline V gene data show CDR1 as MNHNS and CDR2 as SASEGT. In nucleotides, the CDR3 is TGTGCCAGCAGTGTTAGCGGGAGTGGCAATGAGCAGTTCTTC. Translating it yields CASSVSGSGNEQFF.

On this clone itself: This CDR3 is also generated by other DNA sequences in the sample. The gene calls are TRBV5-8 and TRBJ1-1; TRBD1 matches 7 bases. The CDR3 loop spans 14 amino acids. Germline V gene data show CDR1 as SGHTS and CDR2 as YDEGEE. Trimming took 1 base from V and 1 from J; bases not matched to a gene: 1. CDR3 residues: CASSLRDRNTEAFF. The CDR3 bases are TGTGCCAGCAGCTTGAGGGACAGGAACACTGAAGCTTTCTTT.

Regarding this clone: The identical CDR3 is also encoded by other nucleotide sequences in the sample. J is TRBJ2-2 and V is TRBV5-1, with D possibly being TRBD1 (5 bases). This CDR3 is built from 14 residues. The V end was cut by 2 bases, the J end by 2 bases, with 7 bases between. The germline gives CDR1 SGHRS, CDR2 YFSETQ. In nucleotides, the CDR3 is TGCGCCAGCAGCTTTGACAGAAACACCGGGGAGCTGTTTTTT. Translation: CASSFDRNTGELFF.

V and J are TRBV11-3 and TRBJ1-1, with no clear D. The CDR3 sequence is 12 residues long. The ends were cut back, 4 bases at V and 8 bases at J, with 11 bases in the middle. Germline V gene lookup returns CDR1 SGHNT and CDR2 YENEEA. Written as DNA, the CDR3 is TGTGCCAGCAGCTCCCACAGTGAAGAAGCTTTCTTT. It yields the protein CASSSHSEEAFF.

This clone was recorded only once. The CDR3 nucleotides are TGTGCCAGCAGCTTACTAGCGGGCCTCACAGATACGCAGTATTTT. Protein product: CASSLLAGLTDTQYF. The chain couples TRBV11-3 to TRBJ2-3; 8 bases fit TRBD2. The CDR3 sequence is 15 residues long. Germline assignment: CDR1 SGHNT and CDR2 YENEEA. Trimming at V came to 2 bases and at J to 2 bases, leaving 3 bases not matched to a gene.